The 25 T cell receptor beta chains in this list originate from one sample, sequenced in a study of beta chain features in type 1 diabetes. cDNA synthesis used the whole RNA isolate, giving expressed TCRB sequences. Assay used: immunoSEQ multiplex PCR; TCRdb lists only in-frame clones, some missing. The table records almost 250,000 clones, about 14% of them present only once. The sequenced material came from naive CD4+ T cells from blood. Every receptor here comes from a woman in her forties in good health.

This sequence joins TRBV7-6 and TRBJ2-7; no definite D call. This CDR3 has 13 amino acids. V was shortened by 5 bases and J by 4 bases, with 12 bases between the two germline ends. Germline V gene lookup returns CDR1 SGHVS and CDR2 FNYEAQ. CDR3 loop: CASSPSTDYEQYF. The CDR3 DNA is TGTGCCAGCAGCCCCTCGACTGATTACGAGCAGTACTTC.

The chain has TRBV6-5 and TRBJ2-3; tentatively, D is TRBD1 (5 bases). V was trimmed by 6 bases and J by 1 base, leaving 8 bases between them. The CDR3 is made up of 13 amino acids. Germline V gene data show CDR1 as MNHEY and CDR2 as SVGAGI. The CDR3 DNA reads TGTGCCAGCAGGACAGCCGGCACAGATACGCAGTATTTT. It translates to CASRTAGTDTQYF.

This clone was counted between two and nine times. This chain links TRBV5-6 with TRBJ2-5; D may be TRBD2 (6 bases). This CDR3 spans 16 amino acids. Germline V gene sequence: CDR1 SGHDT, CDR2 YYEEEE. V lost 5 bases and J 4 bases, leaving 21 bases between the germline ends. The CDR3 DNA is TGTGCCAGCAGAGCCAATGTTTTCGGGGGAGGAGAGACCCAGTACTTC. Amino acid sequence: CASRANVFGGGETQYF.

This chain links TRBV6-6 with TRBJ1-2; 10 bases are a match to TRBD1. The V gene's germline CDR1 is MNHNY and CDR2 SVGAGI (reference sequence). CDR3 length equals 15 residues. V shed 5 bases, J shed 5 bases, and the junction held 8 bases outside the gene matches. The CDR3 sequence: CASSGIGTGVYGYTF. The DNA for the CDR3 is TGTGCCAGCAGTGGAATAGGGACAGGGGTGTATGGCTACACCTTC.

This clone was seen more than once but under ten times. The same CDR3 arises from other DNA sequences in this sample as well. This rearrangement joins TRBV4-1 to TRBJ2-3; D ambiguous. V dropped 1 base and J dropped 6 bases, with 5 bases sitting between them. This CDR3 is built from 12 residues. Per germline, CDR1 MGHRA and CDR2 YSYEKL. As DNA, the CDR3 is TGCGCCAGCAGCCAAGTTCGGGATACGCAGTATTTT. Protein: CASSQVRDTQYF.

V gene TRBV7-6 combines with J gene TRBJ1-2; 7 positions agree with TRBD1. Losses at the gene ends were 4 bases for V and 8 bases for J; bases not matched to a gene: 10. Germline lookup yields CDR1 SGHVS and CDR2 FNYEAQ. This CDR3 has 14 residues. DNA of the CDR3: TGTGCCAGCAGCTCCGCGACAGGGTCGGGGGGCTACACCTTC. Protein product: CASSSATGSGGYTF.

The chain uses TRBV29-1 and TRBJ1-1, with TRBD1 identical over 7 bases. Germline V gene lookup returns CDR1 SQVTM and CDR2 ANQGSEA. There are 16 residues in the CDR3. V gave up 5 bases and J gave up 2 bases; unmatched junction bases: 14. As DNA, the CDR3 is TGCAGCGTTACTGGCGGGTGGGGACAGTTAAACACTGAAGCTTTCTTT. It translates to CSVTGGWGQLNTEAFF.

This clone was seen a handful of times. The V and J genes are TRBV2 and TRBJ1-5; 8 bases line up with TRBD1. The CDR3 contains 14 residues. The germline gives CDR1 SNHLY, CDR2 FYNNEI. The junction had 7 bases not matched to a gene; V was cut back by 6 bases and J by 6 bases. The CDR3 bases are TGTGCCAGCAGGGGGAGACAGGGGAGTCAGCCCCAGCATTTT. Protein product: CASRGRQGSQPQHF.

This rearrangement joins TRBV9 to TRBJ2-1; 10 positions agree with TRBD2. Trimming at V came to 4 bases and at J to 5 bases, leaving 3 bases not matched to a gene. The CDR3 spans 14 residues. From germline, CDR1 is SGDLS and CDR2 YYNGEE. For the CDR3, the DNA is TGTGCCAGCAGCACCGGGACTAGCGACAATGAGCAGTTCTTC. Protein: CASSTGTSDNEQFF.

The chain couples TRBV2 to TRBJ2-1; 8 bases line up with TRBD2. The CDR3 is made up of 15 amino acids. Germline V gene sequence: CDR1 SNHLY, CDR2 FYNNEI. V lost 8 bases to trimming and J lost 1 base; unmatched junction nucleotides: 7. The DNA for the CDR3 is TGTGCCAGCCACACGACTAGCGCATCCTACAATGAGCAGTTCTTC. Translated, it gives CASHTTSASYNEQFF.

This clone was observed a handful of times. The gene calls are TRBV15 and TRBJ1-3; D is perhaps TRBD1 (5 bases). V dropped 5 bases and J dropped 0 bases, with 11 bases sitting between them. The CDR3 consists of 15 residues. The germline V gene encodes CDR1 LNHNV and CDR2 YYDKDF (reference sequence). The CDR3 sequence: CATSGQLNSGNTIYF. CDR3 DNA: TGTGCCACCAGCGGACAATTAAACTCTGGAAACACCATATATTTT.

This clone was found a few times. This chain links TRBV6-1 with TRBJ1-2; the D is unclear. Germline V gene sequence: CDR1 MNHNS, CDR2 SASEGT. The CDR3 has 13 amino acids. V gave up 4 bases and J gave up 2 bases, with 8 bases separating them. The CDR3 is CASSVDGNYGYTF. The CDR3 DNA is TGTGCCAGCAGTGTCGACGGGAACTATGGCTACACCTTC.

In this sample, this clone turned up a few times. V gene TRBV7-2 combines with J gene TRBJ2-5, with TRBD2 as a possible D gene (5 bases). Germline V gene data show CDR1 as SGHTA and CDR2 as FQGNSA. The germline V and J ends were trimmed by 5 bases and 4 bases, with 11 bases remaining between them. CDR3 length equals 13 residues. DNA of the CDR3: TGTGCCAGCAGCCGACGGGGTGCAGAGACCCAGTACTTC. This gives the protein CASSRRGAETQYF.

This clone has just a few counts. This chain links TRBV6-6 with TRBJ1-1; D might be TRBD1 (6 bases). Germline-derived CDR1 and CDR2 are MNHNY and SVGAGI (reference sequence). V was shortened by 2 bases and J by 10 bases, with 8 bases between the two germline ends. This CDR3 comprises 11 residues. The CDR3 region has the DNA TGTGCCAGCAGTTACAGGGGGGGAGCTTTCTTT. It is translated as CASSYRGGAFF.

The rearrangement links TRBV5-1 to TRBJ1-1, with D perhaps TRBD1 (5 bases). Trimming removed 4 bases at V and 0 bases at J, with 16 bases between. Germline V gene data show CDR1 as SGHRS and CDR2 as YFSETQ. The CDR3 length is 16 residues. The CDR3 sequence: CASSPDGGSMNTEAFF. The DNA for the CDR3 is TGCGCCAGCAGCCCGGACGGGGGTAGTATGAACACTGAAGCTTTCTTT.

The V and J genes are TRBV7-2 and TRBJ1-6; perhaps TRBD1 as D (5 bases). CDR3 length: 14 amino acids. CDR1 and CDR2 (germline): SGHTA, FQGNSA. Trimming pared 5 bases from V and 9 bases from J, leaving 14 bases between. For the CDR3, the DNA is TGTGCCAGCAGCGCCCGACAGATAAGTTCACCCCTCCACTTT. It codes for CASSARQISSPLHF.

The DNA of the CDR3 is TGTGCCAGCGCCCGGGACAGGGGGCAAGAGACCCAGTACTTC. Protein product: CASARDRGQETQYF. The chain employs TRBV2 and TRBJ2-5; 11 bases are a match to TRBD1. Germline V gene data show CDR1 as SNHLY and CDR2 as FYNNEI. CDR3 length: 14 amino acids. With 8 bases clipped from V and 2 bases from J, the junction kept 4 bases outside the gene matches. Looking up the rest from reference TRBV2 and TRBJ2-5 gives the full variable domain: EPEVTQTPSHQVTQMGQEVILRCVPISNHLYFYWYRQILGQKVEFLVSFYNNEISEKSEIFDDQFSVERPDGSNFTLKIRSTKLEDSAMYFCASARDRGQETQYFGPGTRLLVL.

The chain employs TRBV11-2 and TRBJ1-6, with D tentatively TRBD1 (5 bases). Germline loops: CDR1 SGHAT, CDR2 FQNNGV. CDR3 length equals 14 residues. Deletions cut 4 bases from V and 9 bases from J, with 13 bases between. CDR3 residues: CASSSQGSGSPLHF. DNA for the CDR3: TGTGCCAGCAGCTCCCAGGGTTCGGGTTCACCCCTCCACTTT.

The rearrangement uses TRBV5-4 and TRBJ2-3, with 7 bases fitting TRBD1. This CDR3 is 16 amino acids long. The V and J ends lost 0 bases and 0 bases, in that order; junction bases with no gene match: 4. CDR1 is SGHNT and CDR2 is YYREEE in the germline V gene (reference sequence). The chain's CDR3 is CASSLGWGQSTDTQYF. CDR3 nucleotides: TGTGCCAGCAGCTTGGGTTGGGGACAGAGCACAGATACGCAGTATTTT. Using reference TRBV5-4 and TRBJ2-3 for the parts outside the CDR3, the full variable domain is ETGVTQSPTHLIKTRGQQVTLRCSSQSGHNTVSWYQQALGQGPQFIFQYYREEENGRGNFPPRFSGLQFPNYSSELNVNALELDDSALYLCASSLGWGQSTDTQYFGPGTRLTVL.

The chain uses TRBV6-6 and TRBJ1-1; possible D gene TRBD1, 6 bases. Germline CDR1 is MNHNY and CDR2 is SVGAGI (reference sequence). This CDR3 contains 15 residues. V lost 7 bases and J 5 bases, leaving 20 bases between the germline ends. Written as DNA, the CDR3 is TGTGCCAGCACCCAAACCGGGACAACGACTACTGAAGCTTTCTTT. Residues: CASTQTGTTTTEAFF.

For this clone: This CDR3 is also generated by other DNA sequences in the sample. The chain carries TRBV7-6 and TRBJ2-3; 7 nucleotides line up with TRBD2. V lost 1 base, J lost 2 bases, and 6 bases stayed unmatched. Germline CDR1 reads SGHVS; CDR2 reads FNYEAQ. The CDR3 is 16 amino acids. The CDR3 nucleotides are TGTGCCAGCAGCTTAGGATCGGGGGGACCCACAGATACGCAGTATTTT. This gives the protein CASSLGSGGPTDTQYF.

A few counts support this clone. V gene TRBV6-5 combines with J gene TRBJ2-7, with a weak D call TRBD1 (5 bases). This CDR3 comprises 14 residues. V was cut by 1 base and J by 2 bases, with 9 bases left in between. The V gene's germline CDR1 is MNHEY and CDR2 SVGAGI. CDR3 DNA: TGTGCCAGCAGTTACTACCGGACACCCTACGAGCAGTACTTC. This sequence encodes CASSYYRTPYEQYF.

CDR3 coding DNA: TGTGCCAGCCATTTACGGGGCAATCAGCCCCAGCATTTT. Its translation is CASHLRGNQPQHF. The V gene is TRBV6-6, the J gene TRBJ1-5; D not certain. The CDR3 has 13 amino acids. Trimming cost V 8 bases and J 2 bases, with 10 bases left between them. Germline V CDR1 and CDR2: MNHNY, SVGAGI (reference sequence).

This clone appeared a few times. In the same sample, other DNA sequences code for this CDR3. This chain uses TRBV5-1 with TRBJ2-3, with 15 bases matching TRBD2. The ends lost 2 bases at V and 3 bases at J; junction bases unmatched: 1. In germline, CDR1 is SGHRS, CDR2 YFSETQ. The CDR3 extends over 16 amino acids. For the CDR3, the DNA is TGCGCCAGCAGCTTCGGACTAGCGGGGGGGACAGATACGCAGTATTTT. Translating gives CASSFGLAGGTDTQYF.

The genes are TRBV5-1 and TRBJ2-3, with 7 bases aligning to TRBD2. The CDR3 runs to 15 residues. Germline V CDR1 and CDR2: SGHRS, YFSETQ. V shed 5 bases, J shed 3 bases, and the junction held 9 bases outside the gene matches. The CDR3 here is CASRPLAGGTDTQYF. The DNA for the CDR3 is TGCGCCAGCAGGCCTCTAGCCGGGGGGACAGATACGCAGTATTTT.